These 12 T cell receptor beta chains came from one sample sequenced in a study of blood T cell repertoires in COVID-19. Sequenced by immunoSEQ multiplex PCR; TCRdb stores in-frame clones only, minus some. The table has fewer than 500,000 clones, about 87% seen once. Material for sequencing was PBMCs or T cells enriched from blood (not recorded which). The receptors originated from a man aged 30-40 years who had recovered from COVID-19.

This sequence joins TRBV27 and TRBJ2-1, with TRBD2 as a possible D gene (6 bases). The CDR3 totals 13 residues. Germline values: CDR1 MNHEY, CDR2 SMNVEV (reference sequence). V was trimmed by 5 bases and J by 7 bases, leaving 12 bases between them. The CDR3, as DNA: TGTGCCAGCAGTGGAATAGCGGCGAATGAGCAGTTCTTC. Translation: CASSGIAANEQFF.

J is TRBJ1-4 and V is TRBV7-9; tentatively, D is TRBD1 (6 bases). The CDR3 totals 14 residues. V lost 5 bases, J lost 7 bases, and 14 bases lay in between. Germline CDR1 reads SEHNR; CDR2 reads FQNEAQ (reference sequence). CDR3 protein: CASSNYEDSEKLFF. In DNA form, the CDR3 reads TGTGCCAGCAGCAACTATGAGGACAGTGAAAAACTGTTTTTT. Using reference TRBV7-9 and TRBJ1-4 for the parts outside the CDR3, the full variable domain is DTGVSQNPRHKITKRGQNVTFRCDPISEHNRLYWYRQTLGQGPEFLTYFQNEAQLEKSRLLSDRFSAERPKGSFSTLEIQRTEQGDSAMYLCASSNYEDSEKLFFGSGTQLSVL.

To note about this clone: Other DNA sequences in the sample encode the same CDR3. The gene calls are TRBV12-3 or TRBV12-4 and TRBJ1-1; a weak D match, TRBD1 (5 bases). The CDR3 contains 13 residues. V was clipped by 3 bases and J by 3 bases, with 8 bases between them. CDR3 sequence (DNA): TGTGCCAGCAGTTTGGCGGGGGACACTGAAGCTTTCTTT. Its protein product is CASSLAGDTEAFF.

This clone was recorded once. The chain carries TRBV4-1 and TRBJ1-3, with a possible D match to TRBD1 (6 bases). V lost 6 bases and J 8 bases, leaving 23 bases between the germline ends. Germline CDR1 and CDR2: MGHRA and YSYEKL. The CDR3 extends over 16 amino acids. CDR3 coding DNA: TGCGCCAGCAGTCCATACCACAGGGCCTTAGGGGACACCATATATTTT. It translates to CASSPYHRALGDTIYF.

This clone has just one count. J is TRBJ2-2 and V is TRBV7-6, with a possible D match to TRBD2 (6 bases). The CDR3 is 13 residues long. Germline assignment: CDR1 SGHVS and CDR2 FNYEAQ. With 3 bases removed from V and 7 bases from J, the gap between germline ends came to 9 bases. The CDR3 loop reads CASSFEEGGELFF. CDR3 coding DNA: TGTGCCAGCAGCTTTGAGGAGGGCGGGGAGCTGTTTTTT.

V is TRBV6-5 and J is TRBJ1-5, with D uncertain. The length of the CDR3 is 14 residues. V was clipped by 4 bases and J by 4 bases, with 11 bases between them. Germline V gives CDR1 MNHEY, CDR2 SVGAGI. CDR3 loop: CASSFRQDNQPQHF. DNA for the CDR3: TGTGCCAGCAGTTTCCGGCAGGATAATCAGCCCCAGCATTTT.

This clone has a single count. The chain uses TRBV7-8 and TRBJ1-1; the D gene is possibly TRBD1 (6 bases). Trimming shortened V by 1 base and J by 3 bases, and 12 bases separated the two germline ends. Germline V gene sequence: CDR1 SGHVS, CDR2 FQNEAQ. The CDR3 covers 15 residues. The CDR3 DNA is TGTGCCAGCAGCTTAGTTCAAACAGGGCACACTGAAGCTTTCTTT. Encoded protein: CASSLVQTGHTEAFF.

This clone was seen only a few times. This same CDR3 is encoded by further DNA sequences in the sample. The chain has TRBV2 and TRBJ1-1; TRBD1 matches 7 bases. Looked up from germline, CDR1 is SNHLY and CDR2 is FYNNEI. This CDR3 comprises 13 residues. With 5 bases clipped from V and 5 bases from J, the junction kept 5 bases outside the gene matches. CDR3 in DNA: TGTGCCAGCAGTCAGGGGGAAGGGACTGAAGCTTTCTTT. Its protein is CASSQGEGTEAFF.

This clone occurred a few times. This sequence joins TRBV5-1 and TRBJ1-2; TRBD1 aligns across 10 bases. V lost 4 bases, J lost 11 bases, and 11 bases stayed unmatched. The germline V gene has CDR1 SGHRS and CDR2 YFSETQ. This CDR3 is 14 amino acids long. The CDR3 bases are TGCGCCAGCAGCGTTGGACAGGGGGAAATTGATTACACCTTC. Its protein product is CASSVGQGEIDYTF.

The chain recombines TRBV6-5 with TRBJ2-5, with 7 bases identical to TRBD2. V was pared by 7 bases and J by 5 bases, with 10 bases of the junction left unmatched. This CDR3 is 14 amino acids long. CDR1 and CDR2 from the germline V gene are MNHEY and SVGAGI. CDR3 loop: CASKESGKGETQYF. The CDR3 region has the DNA TGTGCCAGCAAAGAAAGCGGGAAGGGGGAGACCCAGTACTTC.

V is TRBV27 and J is TRBJ1-2; perhaps TRBD1 as D (5 bases). Germline V CDR1 and CDR2: MNHEY, SMNVEV (reference sequence). V lost 3 bases and J lost 0, with 14 bases in between. This CDR3 is 16 amino acids long. CDR3 region: CASSFMGGRANYGYTF. In DNA form, the CDR3 reads TGTGCCAGCAGTTTCATGGGGGGGAGGGCTAACTATGGCTACACCTTC.

The genes are TRBV13 and TRBJ2-7; TRBD1 might be the D (5 bases). Germline lookup yields CDR1 PRHDT and CDR2 FYEKMQ (reference sequence). The CDR3 covers 15 residues. Trimming removed 5 bases at V and 2 bases at J, with 16 bases between. The CDR3: CASSPGYRPAYEQYF. CDR3 bases: TGTGCCAGCAGCCCTGGATACAGGCCGGCCTACGAGCAGTACTTC.